This T cell receptor beta chain comes out of a study of T cell responses to AZD1222 COVID-19 vaccine (dated by TCRdb to the early 2020s). Background for the entire study: AZD1222 recipients whose second dose came at about 4 weeks and those whose second dose came at about 12 weeks were combined into one group, since spike-specific TCR depth and breadth did not differ between the two schedules. TCR sequencing was performed for fewer than 250 trial participants, of whom roughly 200 were given two doses of AZD1222 and some 26 were given two doses of MenACWY control vaccine. Trial participants were enrolled into age subgroups of 18-55, 56-69 and 70-plus years, which contained about 160, 30 and 59 TCR-sequenced participants, respectively. Broad study findings and their caveats: Because no samples from the day 14 peak response were available, repertoires could be characterized only after the peak T cell response. Most participants were white British and females outnumbered males, and the authors suggested that clonal diversity may have been underestimated. CD4 TCRs associated with the vaccine covered the entire spike protein, and the dominant responses were in regions 160-218 and 743-854. Only five to seven AZD1222 recipients were SARS-CoV-2 seropositive at baseline, limiting conclusions about previously exposed vaccinees. Reportedly, close to half of the unique spike-specific TCRs recognized epitopes lying outside the regions that are mutated in the B.1.351 and B.1.1.7 variants. Spike-specific TCR breadth and depth rose significantly after two AZD1222 doses compared with day 0 and with MenACWY recipients. In the small 56-69-year group, the increase in depth fell short of significance, most likely because of low power.

A word on this clone: Its target antigen remains unknown. No base quality values were provided; no much bigger clone lies one nucleotide off.

According to the germline V gene, CDR1 reads SQVTM and CDR2 reads ANQGSEA. Trimming takes 5 bases from V and 4 bases from J, and the germline ends sit 6 bases apart. Inclusive of the bounding cysteine and phenylalanine, the CDR3 is 11 residues long. The sequence is cut down to CDR3 DNA, 33 bases in frame from base 1. The CDR3 regions of human TCRbeta chains were analyzed by immunosequencing. Regarding the original processing steps: Repertoire TCRs were checked for matches against a reference library of SARS-CoV-2-specific TCRs that had been generated using the MIRA antigen-specificity platform. Breadth was defined as the fraction of unique TCRs that were SARS-CoV-2-associated, and depth was defined as the fraction of total T cells that were SARS-CoV-2-associated. Using the MIRA data, each spike-specific TCR was mapped to the spike region that the TCR reacts to and placed in a CD4 or CD8 class. Log10-transformed breadth and depth values were compared by one-way ANOVA with Sidak's multiple comparisons tests. TCRdb carries this immuneACCESS record with in-frame sequences only. Its versions omit some clonotypes, under half of them owing to an unresolved V gene in the studies checked, with the rest unexplained. For V, J and clone size, that table is used; D and trimming come from the DNA. The table for this sample lists approximately 120,000 clones; approximately 89% of them were counted only once. The ten largest clones represent under 11% of the sample.

The time point label here, explained by the study, means: baseline before first vaccination. Samples from vaccinated people were obtained from the UK trials COV001 and COV002, which included a single-blind randomized controlled phase 2/3 trial of AZD1222 (ChAdOx1 nCoV-19) in healthy adults. For TCRbeta chain sequencing, PBMC samples from trial participants were taken at day 0 and at day 28 after the second dose. The receptor was derived from an adult in good health. The chain links TRBV29-1 with TRBJ2-1, with the identity of the D gene unclear. The sample in question was peripheral blood, obtained on day 0 of AZD1222 vaccination. The CDR3 reads as follows: CSVTRYNEQFF. The DNA sequence reads TGCAGCGTTACACGGTACAATGAGCAGTTCTTC.